The 21 T cell receptor beta chains in this list originate from one sample, sequenced in a study of blood T cell repertoires in COVID-19. Sequenced by immunoSEQ multiplex PCR; TCRdb stores in-frame clones only, minus some. The table lists approximately 110,000 clones, around 74% of them singletons. The sequenced material came from peripheral blood. The receptors come from a man older than 75 with COVID-19, enrolled during active disease.

The chain combines TRBV5-1 with TRBJ1-3; D unclear. This CDR3 spans 16 amino acids. V was cut by 0 bases and J by 1 base, with 11 bases left in between. The germline CDR1 and CDR2 sequences are SGHRS and YFSETQ. The CDR3: CASSLDGDPSGNTIYF. The CDR3 DNA follows: TGCGCCAGCAGCTTGGACGGGGATCCTTCTGGAAACACCATATATTTT.

V usage is TRBV28 and J usage is TRBJ1-6; the D is unclear. Germline V gives CDR1 MDHEN, CDR2 SYDVKM. V was pared by 5 bases and J by 3 bases, with 17 bases between. The CDR3 loop spans 17 amino acids. The CDR3 reads CASSPLDRGIYNSPLHF. The CDR3 DNA reads as TGTGCCAGCAGTCCCTTAGACCGAGGAATCTATAATTCACCCCTCCACTTT.

This clone was observed a single time. The rearrangement links TRBV28 to TRBJ2-3; TRBD1 matches 8 bases. CDR1 and CDR2 (germline): MDHEN, SYDVKM. After removal of 4 bases from V and 4 bases from J, the junction contained 7 bases not matched to a gene. The CDR3 covers 15 residues. The CDR3 here is CASSSRDRYSDTQYF. DNA of the CDR3: TGTGCCAGCAGTTCCCGGGACAGGTACTCAGATACGCAGTATTTT.

The gene calls are TRBV23-1 and TRBJ1-1, with D possibly being TRBD1 (5 bases). TRBV23-1 is marked as an open reading frame, function uncertain. Deletions cut 2 bases from V and 1 base from J, with 11 bases between. The CDR3 runs to 15 residues. CDR3 sequence reads: CASSQRRGANTEAFF. In DNA, the CDR3 is TGCGCCAGCAGTCAAAGGAGGGGCGCGAACACTGAAGCTTTCTTT.

The chain has TRBV28 and TRBJ2-1, with 14 positions matching TRBD2. The CDR3 extends over 15 amino acids. From germline, CDR1 is MDHEN and CDR2 SYDVKM. The trim removed 11 bases at V and 8 bases at J, leaving 11 bases unmatched. The DNA for the CDR3 is TGTGCCTCTTCAGGGACTAGCGGGAGAGGCGATGAGCAGTTCTTC. This gives the protein CASSGTSGRGDEQFF.

This CDR3 is CASSLRPGISYNEQFF. CDR3 in DNA: TGTGCCAGCAGCCTTCGCCCAGGGATCTCCTACAATGAGCAGTTCTTC. The chain employs TRBV3-1 (or the pseudogene TRBV3-2) and TRBJ2-1, with a possible D match to TRBD1 (5 bases). Germline V gene data show CDR1 as LGHDT and CDR2 as YNNKEL (reference sequence). V lost 4 bases to trimming and J lost 0 bases, with 13 bases between them. This CDR3 has 16 residues.

V is TRBV3-1 (or the pseudogene TRBV3-2) and J is TRBJ2-2, with 9 bases aligning to TRBD2. The J segment lost 5 bases and the V segment lost 2 bases, leaving 6 bases of the junction unmatched. The CDR3 sequence is 16 residues long. The germline CDR1 and CDR2 sequences are LGHDT and YNNKEL (reference sequence). CDR3 sequence (DNA): TGTGCCAGCAGCCAAACTAGCGGGTTGAAGACCGGGGAGCTGTTTTTT. The encoded protein is CASSQTSGLKTGELFF.

This chain links TRBV29-1 with TRBJ2-7; 14 positions agree with TRBD2. This CDR3 is built from 15 residues. V gave up 2 bases and J gave up 6 bases; unmatched junction bases: 6. CDR1 is SQVTM, CDR2 ANQGSEA, per germline. The chain's CDR3 is CSVESGLAGVSEQYF. Here the CDR3 DNA reads TGCAGCGTTGAATCGGGACTAGCGGGAGTGAGCGAGCAGTACTTC.

The V and J genes are TRBV28 and TRBJ1-1; no clear D. V lost 8 bases and J 10 bases, leaving 17 bases between the germline ends. The CDR3 is made up of 12 amino acids. Germline loops: CDR1 MDHEN, CDR2 SYDVKM. The DNA of the CDR3 is TGTGCCAGCGCCAGCACCCAGCTAGGAGCTTTCTTT. The encoded protein is CASASTQLGAFF.

This sequence joins TRBV18 and TRBJ2-2, with TRBD1 matching over 8 bases. This CDR3 spans 15 amino acids. V was pared by 4 bases and J by 6 bases, with 7 bases of the junction left unmatched. Germline loops: CDR1 KGHSH, CDR2 LQKENI. Written as DNA, the CDR3 is TGTGCCAGCTCACGGAACGGACAGGGCGCCGGGGAGCTGTTTTTT. Amino acids: CASSRNGQGAGELFF.

The table lists this clone with a count of one. V usage is TRBV28 and J usage is TRBJ1-2; D is possibly TRBD1 (5 bases). This CDR3 has 11 amino acids. The germline V and J ends were trimmed by 5 bases and 12 bases, with 13 bases remaining between them. Germline lookup yields CDR1 MDHEN and CDR2 SYDVKM. The CDR3 sequence: CASSPPDRHTF. The CDR3 DNA reads as TGTGCCAGCAGTCCACCCGACAGACACACCTTC.

CDR3 bases: TGTGCCAGCAGTGCCTCGACAGGTTATTACAACTATGGCTACACCTTC. Protein sequence: CASSASTGYYNYGYTF. This chain links TRBV6-1 with TRBJ1-2; D may be TRBD1 (6 bases). V gave up 4 bases and J gave up 2 bases, with 17 bases separating them. The CDR3 has 16 amino acids. The germline CDR1 and CDR2 sequences are MNHNS and SASEGT.

The chain uses TRBV7-6 and TRBJ1-2; 9 bases map to TRBD1. CDR1 and CDR2 (germline): SGHVS, FNYEAQ. The CDR3 sequence is 14 residues long. The V segment lost 5 bases and the J segment 4 bases; nucleotides outside the gene matches: 5. CDR3 sequence reads: CASSQTGGAYGYTF. DNA of the CDR3: TGTGCCAGCAGCCAGACAGGGGGAGCCTATGGCTACACCTTC. Full variable domain (rest looked up from reference TRBV7-6 and TRBJ1-2): GAGVSQSPRYKVTKRGQDVALRCDPISGHVSLYWYRQALGQGPEFLTYFNYEAQQDKSGLPNDRFSAERPEGSISTLTIQRTEQRDSAMYRCASSQTGGAYGYTFGSGTRLTVV.

The rearrangement joins TRBV27 to TRBJ2-1; 10 bases map to TRBD2. CDR3 length: 18 amino acids. Losses at the gene ends were 2 bases for V and 3 bases for J; bases not matched to a gene: 10. In germline, CDR1 is MNHEY, CDR2 SMNVEV (reference sequence). The CDR3 sequence: CASSLPPTTSGYYNEQFF. As DNA, the CDR3 is TGTGCCAGCAGTTTACCCCCAACGACTAGCGGGTACTACAATGAGCAGTTCTTC.

V and J are TRBV5-8 and TRBJ2-5, with TRBD2 identical over 9 bases. CDR3 length: 17 residues. Trimming removed 0 bases from V and 0 bases from J; junction bases left unmatched: 6. Germline assignment: CDR1 SGHTS and CDR2 YDEGEE. CDR3 residues: CASSLGALAGYQETQYF. The DNA for the CDR3 is TGTGCCAGCAGCTTGGGAGCCCTAGCGGGGTACCAAGAGACCCAGTACTTC. The full variable domain, its missing parts supplied by reference TRBV5-8 and TRBJ2-5, is EAGVTQSPTHLIKTRGQQATLRCSPISGHTSVYWYQQALGLGLQFLLWYDEGEERNRGNFPPRFSGRQFPNYSSELNVNALELEDSALYLCASSLGALAGYQETQYFGPGTRLLVL.

The chain uses TRBV28 and TRBJ2-5; 10 bases map to TRBD2. The CDR3 extends over 17 amino acids. V lost 5 bases, J lost 5 bases, and 14 bases stayed unmatched. The germline gives CDR1 MDHEN, CDR2 SYDVKM. The CDR3 loop reads CASSPGRRLAGDETQYF. The DNA for the CDR3 is TGTGCCAGCAGTCCCGGGAGGCGTCTAGCGGGAGATGAGACCCAGTACTTC.

The rearrangement links TRBV24-1 to TRBJ2-1; 11 nucleotides match TRBD1. Trimming at V came to 4 bases and at J to 3 bases, leaving 1 base not matched to a gene. The CDR3 has 15 amino acids. Germline assignment: CDR1 KGHDR and CDR2 SFDVKD. CDR3 sequence: CATSEGTGGYNEQFF. The CDR3 nucleotides read TGTGCCACCAGTGAGGGGACAGGGGGCTACAATGAGCAGTTCTTC.

This chain links TRBV9 with TRBJ2-1; TRBD1 aligns across 8 bases. In germline, CDR1 is SGDLS, CDR2 YYNGEE. The CDR3 covers 13 residues. The V segment lost 4 bases and the J segment 12 bases; nucleotides outside the gene matches: 9. The CDR3 bases are TGTGCCAGCAGCTCGGACAGGGAAACGCCGCAGTTCTTC. Translated: CASSSDRETPQFF.

The V gene is TRBV28, the J gene TRBJ2-2; D is undetermined. The CDR3 totals 15 residues. Trimming cost V 8 bases and J 4 bases, with 17 bases left between them. In germline, CDR1 is MDHEN, CDR2 SYDVKM. The CDR3 here is CASARNNRPTGELFF. In nucleotides, the CDR3 is TGTGCCAGCGCTCGTAATAACAGACCCACCGGGGAGCTGTTTTTT.

The chain employs TRBV19 and TRBJ2-1, with TRBD2 matching 9 bases. CDR3 length: 15 amino acids. V trimming: 1 base; J trimming: 9 bases; junction bases outside the gene matches: 7. Germline V CDR1 and CDR2: LNHDA, SQIVND (reference sequence). CDR3 residues: CASSIGAGGFVEQFF. DNA of the CDR3: TGTGCCAGTAGTATAGGAGCGGGAGGTTTCGTTGAGCAGTTCTTC.

The rearrangement uses TRBV5-1 and TRBJ2-1, with D perhaps matching TRBD2 (6 bases). Germline V gene data show CDR1 as SGHRS and CDR2 as YFSETQ. The CDR3 length is 12 residues. Trimming stripped 7 bases from V and 6 bases from J, with 11 bases between. CDR3: CASGGSGNEQFF. As DNA, the CDR3 is TGCGCCAGCGGGGGTAGCGGCAATGAGCAGTTCTTC.